These T cell receptor beta chains were read from a single sample in a study of shared clonotypes between healthy human individuals. Clones were read by immunoSEQ multiplex PCR, and TCRdb kept only the in-frame ones, dropping some. The sample yields roughly 1,100,000 clones, more than 65% seen once. Sequenced: memory CD4+ T cells sorted from blood. Every receptor here comes from a man between 18 and 29 years old in good health. CDR3s include the opening cysteine and the closing phenylalanine or tryptophan. Each record gives: V gene, clone size, D gene, J gene, CDR3 protein, CDR3 DNA. D genes are given only for firm matches. The size of a clone is reported for some rows only, either as once, few or many, or as a class for expanded clones.

>TRBV10-3|.|.|TRBJ2-1
CAIGRVRDEQFF
TGTGCCATCGGAAGGGTGCGGGATGAGCAGTTCTTC
>TRBV5-6|few|.|TRBJ2-1
CASSLPDQSQFF
TGTGCCAGCAGCCTCCCGGACCAGTCGCAATTCTTC
>TRBV16|.|.|TRBJ1-2
CASSRPGAENGYTF
TGTGCCAGCAGTCGGCCGGGGGCAGAGAATGGCTACACCTTC
>TRBV30|few|TRBD1|TRBJ1-4
CAWSGRTGTNEKLFF
TGTGCCTGGAGTGGGCGGACAGGGACTAATGAAAAACTGTTTTTT
>TRBV5-6|.|.|TRBJ1-5
CASSLGYINQPQHF
TGTGCCAGCAGCCTCGGGTACATCAATCAGCCCCAGCATTTT
>TRBV2|.|.|TRBJ2-5
CATTIGETQYF
TGTGCCACCACGATAGGGGAGACCCAGTACTTC
>TRBV19|.|.|TRBJ1-5
CASTPRRNALYSNQPQHF
TGTGCCAGTACCCCCAGGAGAAACGCGTTATATAGCAATCAGCCCCAGCATTTT
>TRBV19|few|.|TRBJ2-6
CASSPAESGANVLTF
TGTGCCAGTAGCCCCGCAGAGTCTGGGGCCAACGTCCTGACTTTC
>TRBV29-1|.|.|TRBJ1-5
CSVRASGRQSNSNQPQHF
TGCAGCGTTAGGGCCTCCGGGCGCCAGTCGAATAGCAATCAGCCCCAGCATTTT
>TRBV6-1|.|.|TRBJ1-2
CASSEGTLNYGYTF
TGTGCCAGCAGTGAAGGGACGCTAAACTATGGCTACACCTTC
>TRBV28|.|.|TRBJ2-7
CASTAGVVGRYEQYF
TGTGCCAGCACCGCAGGGGTTGTGGGTCGTTACGAGCAGTACTTC
>TRBV10-1|.|.|TRBJ2-5
CASSEGAETQYF
TGCGCCAGCAGTGAGGGCGCCGAGACCCAGTACTTC
>TRBV6-1|.|TRBD1|TRBJ2-7
CASRTTGSSYEQYF
TGTGCCAGCAGGACGACAGGGAGCTCCTACGAGCAGTACTTC
>TRBV6-1|once|.|TRBJ1-1
CASSEEVPGLGTEAFF
TGTGCCAGCAGTGAAGAAGTGCCAGGGCTAGGCACTGAAGCTTTCTTT
>TRBV4-1|many|TRBD1|TRBJ2-7
CASSRTRDRNYEQYF
TGCGCCAGCAGCCGAACCCGGGACAGGAACTACGAGCAGTACTTC
>TRBV6-5|once|TRBD1|TRBJ1-2
CASTDAGTGSYGYTF
TGTGCCAGCACCGACGCCGGGACAGGGAGCTATGGCTACACCTTC
>TRBV19|.|.|TRBJ1-3
CASSIPAQGTGNTIYF
TGTGCCAGTAGTATTCCGGCGCAGGGTACTGGAAACACCATATATTTT
>TRBV5-4|.|TRBD1|TRBJ2-6
CASSPAPGQASSGANVLTF
TGTGCCAGCAGCCCCGCGCCAGGACAGGCATCCTCTGGGGCCAACGTCCTGACTTTC
>TRBV29-1|.|.|TRBJ2-5
CSVERGPQETQYF
TGCAGCGTTGAACGGGGTCCTCAAGAGACCCAGTACTTC
>TRBV7-2|.|.|TRBJ2-5
CASSLAGLGETQYF
TGTGCCAGCAGCTTAGCTGGCCTGGGGGAGACCCAGTACTTC
>TRBV14|.|TRBD2|TRBJ2-2
CASSQWEGGELFF
TGTGCCAGCAGCCAATGGGAGGGCGGGGAGCTGTTTTTT
>TRBV5-1|.|.|TRBJ2-1
CASSYRTDSYNEQFF
TGCGCCAGCAGCTATCGGACGGACTCCTACAATGAGCAGTTCTTC
>TRBV6-6|.|.|TRBJ2-7
CASRQAGRYEQYF
TGTGCCAGCCGCCAGGCAGGGAGGTACGAGCAGTACTTC
>TRBV6-6|.|TRBD1|TRBJ2-7
CASSREGTGGYEQYF
TGTGCCAGCAGTAGAGAGGGGACAGGGGGCTACGAGCAGTACTTC
>TRBV14|.|.|TRBJ2-6
CASSLRTVRSGANVLTF
TGTGCCAGCAGCCTGAGGACAGTCCGCTCTGGGGCCAACGTCCTGACTTTC
>TRBV10-3|.|TRBD2|TRBJ2-7
CAISATSGRNEQYF
TGTGCCATCAGCGCCACTAGCGGGAGAAACGAGCAGTACTTC
>TRBV5-5|.|.|TRBJ2-7
CASSFGQSSYEQYF
TGTGCCAGCAGCTTCGGCCAGAGCTCCTACGAGCAGTACTTC
>TRBV10-3|.|TRBD1|TRBJ2-1
CAISRTGGYGEQFF
TGTGCCATCAGTCGGACAGGCGGTTATGGTGAGCAGTTCTTC
>TRBV7-3|.|.|TRBJ2-1
CASSTGRNNEQFF
TGTGCCAGCAGCACTGGACGGAACAATGAGCAGTTCTTC
>TRBV9|.|.|TRBJ2-2
CASSPYPTEAAGELFF
TGTGCCAGCAGCCCGTATCCGACAGAGGCGGCCGGGGAGCTGTTTTTT
>TRBV19|.|TRBD1|TRBJ1-2
CASSTPGQGAVRYGYTF
TGTGCCAGTAGCACCCCGGGACAGGGGGCTGTTCGCTATGGCTACACCTTC
>TRBV10-1|.|.|TRBJ2-5
CASSERGKLETQYF
TGCGCCAGCAGTGAAAGGGGCAAGTTAGAGACCCAGTACTTC
>TRBV6-1|.|.|TRBJ1-6
CASSEAGGTPLHF
TGTGCCAGCAGTGAAGCGGGGGGCACACCCCTCCACTTT
>TRBV28|.|TRBD1|TRBJ2-7
CASSSPGQGKYEQYF
TGTGCCAGCAGTTCACCGGGACAGGGGAAGTACGAGCAGTACTTC
>TRBV30|few|.|TRBJ1-1
CAWRYKAVLEAFF
TGTGCCTGGAGATACAAGGCGGTTTTAGAAGCTTTCTTT
>TRBV7-2|.|.|TRBJ1-2
CASSSKRDITFNYGYTF
TGTGCCAGCAGCTCAAAACGGGACATTACTTTCAACTATGGCTACACCTTC